These 31 T cell receptor beta chains share one sample of origin, sequenced in a study of blood T cell repertoires in COVID-19. Assay: immunoSEQ multiplex PCR; the TCRdb copy retains only in-frame clones and omits some. Among some 83,000 clones listed, around 86% were seen once. The sequenced sample consisted of peripheral blood. All receptors derive from a man of 80 years or more with active or convalescent COVID-19.

V and J are TRBV1 and TRBJ2-6; the table names TRBD2, a call not compared with the DNA. TRBV1 is deemed a pseudogene. CDR3 size: 16 residues. This CDR3 reads CTSSPLEGAGANVLTF. DNA of the CDR3: TGCACCAGCAGCCCACTTGAGGGCGCTGGGGCCAACGTCCTGACTTTC.

This chain connects TRBV2 to TRBJ2-7; 7 bases fit TRBD1. V was clipped by 5 bases and J by 3 bases; unmatched bases: 1. CDR3 length equals 12 residues. CDR1 is SNHLY, CDR2 FYNNEI, per germline. CDR3 sequence reads: CASSRQGYEQYV. As DNA, the CDR3 is TGTGCCAGCAGTAGACAGGGCTACGAGCAGTACGTC.

J is TRBJ2-2 and V is TRBV3-1 (or the pseudogene TRBV3-2); D not resolved. The germline CDR1 and CDR2 sequences are LGHDT and YNNKEL (reference sequence). The germline V and J ends were trimmed by 7 bases and 7 bases, with 10 bases remaining between them. The CDR3 length is 12 residues. CDR3 bases: TGTGCCAGCACCGGCGCAGGCGGGGAGCTGTTTTTT. It specifies CASTGAGGELFF.

The chain uses TRBV2 and TRBJ2-3, with a tentative D call TRBD2 (5 bases). CDR1 and CDR2 (germline): SNHLY, FYNNEI. V shed 6 bases and J shed 1 base, with 11 bases lying between them. CDR3 length equals 14 residues. CDR3 protein: CASRPTGGTDTQYF. The CDR3 DNA follows: TGTGCCAGCAGGCCTACCGGGGGCACAGATACGCAGTATTTT.

The chain recombines TRBV4-2 with TRBJ1-5, with 8 bases identical to TRBD1. Germline CDR1 LGHNA, CDR2 YNFKEQ. The V gene end was trimmed by 1 base and the J gene end by 0 bases; junction bases not matched to a gene: 8. The CDR3 spans 18 residues. As DNA, the CDR3 is TGTGCCAGCAGCCAAGTCTACAGGGGGATCAATAGCAATCAGCCCCAGCATTTT. It is translated as CASSQVYRGINSNQPQHF.

The chain is built from TRBV11-2 and TRBJ2-1; perhaps TRBD2 as D (7 bases). Trimming cost V 1 base and J 10 bases, with 17 bases left between them. Germline-derived CDR1 and CDR2 are SGHAT and FQNNGV. This CDR3 has 15 residues. CDR3 in amino acids: CASSLVGRGGREQFF. The CDR3 bases are TGTGCCAGCAGCTTAGTAGGAAGGGGGGGGAGAGAGCAGTTCTTC.

The rearrangement joins TRBV11-2 to TRBJ2-5, with TRBD1 identical over 8 bases. Trimming took 4 bases from V and 5 from J; bases not matched to a gene: 6. This CDR3 is 14 amino acids long. Germline loops: CDR1 SGHAT, CDR2 FQNNGV. This CDR3 reads CASSSTTGGETQYF. In DNA, the CDR3 is TGTGCCAGCAGCTCGACTACAGGGGGGGAGACCCAGTACTTC.

This sequence joins TRBV5-1 and TRBJ1-1; tentative D call: TRBD1 (5 bases). The CDR3 loop spans 15 amino acids. The germline CDR1 and CDR2 sequences are SGHRS and YFSETQ. V was cut by 4 bases and J by 0 bases, with 13 bases left in between. CDR3 residues: CASSATGGLNTEAFF. The CDR3 DNA sequence: TGCGCCAGCAGCGCTACCGGGGGTTTGAACACTGAAGCTTTCTTT.

Written as DNA, the CDR3 is TGCAGTGCCCAAGACCAGGAAGAAGCTTTCTTT. This sequence encodes CSAQDQEEAFF. V usage is TRBV20-1 and J usage is TRBJ1-1, with no clear D. The CDR3 is 11 amino acids. Germline assignment: CDR1 DFQATT and CDR2 SNEGSKA (reference sequence). V lost 6 bases to trimming and J lost 8 bases, with 13 bases between them.

This chain links TRBV11-2 with TRBJ1-6; D call uncertain. This CDR3 has 15 residues. The V end lost 4 bases, the J end lost 2 bases, and 9 bases lay between the germline ends. Germline CDR1 is SGHAT and CDR2 is FQNNGV. The CDR3 protein is CASSSSVAYNSPLHF. The DNA for the CDR3 is TGTGCCAGCAGCTCGTCGGTTGCCTATAATTCACCCCTCCACTTT.

This rearrangement joins TRBV19 to TRBJ2-5; D remains unclear. The CDR3 has 12 residues. Trimming shortened V by 7 bases and J by 4 bases, and 10 bases separated the two germline ends. Germline CDR1 LNHDA, CDR2 SQIVND (reference sequence). CDR3 nucleotide sequence: TGTGCCAGTAAGGCGGAGACAGAGACCCAGTACTTC. It codes for CASKAETETQYF.

V is TRBV18 and J is TRBJ2-7; tentative D call: TRBD1 (6 bases). CDR1 and CDR2 from the germline V gene are KGHSH and LQKENI. Trimming cost V 5 bases and J 5 bases, with 10 bases left between them. This CDR3 is built from 12 residues. CDR3 DNA sequence: TGTGCCAGCTCAGAACAGGGTGACGAGCAGTACGTC. It translates to CASSEQGDEQYV.

J is TRBJ2-2 and V is TRBV6-6, with D maybe TRBD1 (6 bases). The CDR3 spans 14 residues. CDR1 is MNHNY, CDR2 SVGAGI, per germline (reference sequence). V was pared by 8 bases and J by 3 bases, with 13 bases between. The CDR3 region is CASRDTLHTGELFF. CDR3 DNA: TGTGCCAGCCGGGACACTCTACACACCGGGGAGCTGTTTTTT.

This chain joins TRBV19 and TRBJ2-4; D gene ambiguous. Germline V gene lookup returns CDR1 LNHDA and CDR2 SQIVND (reference sequence). The CDR3 runs 11 residues. V lost 7 bases and J lost 13, with 14 bases in between. The CDR3 is CASTDYRVQYF. CDR3 in DNA: TGTGCCAGTACCGATTACCGAGTACAGTACTTC.

This clone was detected a few times. This chain joins TRBV24-1 and TRBJ2-3, with D maybe TRBD1 (6 bases). The germline gives CDR1 KGHDR, CDR2 SFDVKD. This CDR3 contains 16 residues. V lost 4 bases, J lost 2 bases, and 15 bases lay in between. CDR3 protein: CATSDYSRGSTDTQYF. CDR3 nucleotide sequence: TGTGCCACCAGTGACTACTCCAGGGGTTCCACAGATACGCAGTATTTT.

The chain carries TRBV11-2 and TRBJ2-7; 10 bases align to TRBD2. The germline V gene encodes CDR1 SGHAT and CDR2 FQNNGV. This CDR3 has 14 residues. V gave up 5 bases and J gave up 5 bases; unmatched junction bases: 6. This CDR3 is CASSPSGSLNEQYV. In nucleotides, the CDR3 is TGTGCCAGCAGCCCTAGCGGGAGCCTCAACGAGCAGTACGTC.

About this clone itself: Within the sample, other DNA sequences also encode this same CDR3. The CDR3 DNA follows: TGCGCCAGCAGCCTTCAGGGTGACACTGAAGCTTTCTTT. Translated, it gives CASSLQGDTEAFF. This chain joins TRBV5-1 and TRBJ1-1, with a tentative D call TRBD1 (5 bases). The CDR3 consists of 13 residues. Per germline, CDR1 SGHRS and CDR2 YFSETQ. Trimming stripped 4 bases from V and 3 bases from J, with 10 bases between.

This chain links TRBV6-5 with TRBJ2-7; TRBD1 matches 10 bases. The trim removed 4 bases at V and 3 bases at J, leaving 9 bases unmatched. The CDR3 is 16 residues long. The germline V gene has CDR1 MNHEY and CDR2 SVGAGI. CDR3 sequence reads: CASSSGTGVSLYEQYV. In nucleotides, the CDR3 is TGTGCCAGCAGTTCGGGGACAGGGGTTAGCCTCTACGAGCAGTACGTC.

This sequence joins TRBV30 and TRBJ1-2; no clear D. CDR1 GTSNPN and CDR2 SVGIG come from the germline V gene (reference sequence). Trimming left V 0 bases short and J 2 bases short, with 7 bases between. CDR3 length: 13 amino acids. The CDR3 region has the DNA TGTGCCTGGAGTGTAGCACAGAACTATGGCTACACCTTC. Protein: CAWSVAQNYGYTF.

This clone was seen a single time. In DNA, the CDR3 is TGTGCCAGCAGCCCAAAACCGTGGACAGGGGGCTGGAGTCAGCCCCAGCATTTT. Translated: CASSPKPWTGGWSQPQHF. The chain employs TRBV6-2 or TRBV6-3 and TRBJ1-5; 11 nucleotides line up with TRBD1. Germline V gene lookup returns CDR1 MNHEY and CDR2 SVGEGT. The CDR3 extends over 18 amino acids. Germline trimming cut 6 bases from V and 6 bases from J; bases unmatched to any gene: 16.

The rearrangement joins TRBV19 to TRBJ2-1; D perhaps matches TRBD1 (5 bases). V dropped 6 bases and J dropped 4 bases, with 10 bases sitting between them. The CDR3 has 13 amino acids. The V gene's germline CDR1 is LNHDA and CDR2 SQIVND (reference sequence). CDR3: CASRPTDYNEQFF. DNA of the CDR3: TGTGCCAGTAGACCGACAGATTACAATGAGCAGTTCTTC. Full variable domain (missing parts from reference TRBV19 and TRBJ2-1): DGGITQSPKYLFRKEGQNVTLSCEQNLNHDAMYWYRQDPGQGLRLIYYSQIVNDFQKGDIAEGYSVSREKKESFPLTVTSAQKNPTAFYLCASRPTDYNEQFFGPGTRLTVL.

This clone is a singleton in its sample. V and J are TRBV6-5 and TRBJ2-1; 11 bases agree with TRBD1. Germline V CDR1 and CDR2: MNHEY, SVGAGI. J was trimmed by 8 bases and V by 6 bases; bases with no gene match: 9. CDR3 length equals 15 residues. The CDR3 DNA is TGTGCCAGCAGGAAGAGAGGACAGGGGGCCGATGAGCAGTTCTTC. Translation: CASRKRGQGADEQFF.

The rearrangement joins TRBV6-9 to TRBJ2-4; tentatively, D is TRBD2 (5 bases). The CDR3 runs 13 residues. Germline V gene lookup returns CDR1 MNHGY and CDR2 SVAAGI. The V end lost 7 bases, the J end lost 3 bases, and 10 bases lay between the germline ends. The CDR3 DNA is TGTGCCAGCACCGTCGGGGTCAAAAACATTCAGTACTTC. It translates to CASTVGVKNIQYF.

The chain combines TRBV11-1 with TRBJ2-5, with 8 nucleotides matching TRBD2. Germline CDR1 and CDR2: SGHAT and FQDESV (reference sequence). With V trimmed by 3 bases and J by 1 base, 7 bases remained unmatched. CDR3 length: 16 residues. The DNA for the CDR3 is TGTGCCAGCAGCTTGAATCCAGCGGGAGTCCAAGAGACCCAGTACTTC. This encodes CASSLNPAGVQETQYF.

The chain is built from TRBV24-1 and TRBJ2-3; the D gene is possibly TRBD1 (6 bases). The V and J ends lost 4 bases and 2 bases respectively, with 15 bases between them. This CDR3 has 16 amino acids. Germline-derived CDR1 and CDR2 are KGHDR and SFDVKD. CDR3 DNA: TGTGCCACCAGTGAGCCAACAGGGAGCTCCACAGATACGCAGTATTTT. This sequence encodes CATSEPTGSSTDTQYF.

The gene calls are TRBV2 and TRBJ2-2; D remains unclear. The CDR3 runs to 14 residues. CDR1 SNHLY and CDR2 FYNNEI come from the germline V gene. V was cut by 4 bases and J by 6 bases, with 12 bases left in between. CDR3 sequence reads: CASSVQNLSGELFF. DNA of the CDR3: TGTGCCAGCAGTGTCCAGAACCTGTCCGGGGAGCTGTTTTTT.

The genes are TRBV18 and TRBJ1-5, with 9 bases aligning to TRBD1. The V segment lost 1 base and the J segment 4 bases; nucleotides outside the gene matches: 2. Germline V gene sequence: CDR1 KGHSH, CDR2 LQKENI. The CDR3 covers 15 residues. The CDR3 sequence is CASSPRGQGNQPQHF. Written as DNA, the CDR3 is TGTGCCAGCTCACCACGGGGACAGGGAAATCAGCCCCAGCATTTT. The entire variable domain, with the rest obtained from reference TRBV18 and TRBJ1-5, is as follows: NAGVMQNPRHLVRRRGQEARLRCSPMKGHSHVYWYRQLPEEGLKFMVYLQKENIIDESGMPKERFSAEFPKEGPSILRIQQVVRGDSAAYFCASSPRGQGNQPQHFGDGTRLSIL.

This clone is a singleton in its sample. The CDR3 protein is CASSLAGGDEKLFF. The CDR3 region has the DNA TGCGCCAGCAGCTTGGCCGGGGGAGATGAAAAACTGTTTTTT. The chain uses TRBV5-1 and TRBJ1-4; D is possibly TRBD1 (5 bases). CDR3 length: 14 residues. Germline CDR1 reads SGHRS; CDR2 reads YFSETQ. V gave up 0 bases and J gave up 6 bases, with 9 bases separating them.

This sequence joins TRBV5-1 and TRBJ2-2, with TRBD1 identical over 7 bases. The J segment lost 9 bases and the V segment lost 4 bases, leaving 15 bases of the junction unmatched. The CDR3 contains 16 residues. Germline V lookup: CDR1 SGHRS, CDR2 YFSETQ. CDR3 sequence: CASSPSGTDLRRELFF. CDR3 nucleotide sequence: TGCGCCAGCAGCCCCTCCGGGACAGATCTTCGGCGGGAGCTGTTTTTT. The full variable domain, in which reference TRBV5-1 and TRBJ2-2 provide the parts outside the CDR3, is KAGVTQTPRYLIKTRGQQVTLSCSPISGHRSVSWYQQTPGQGLQFLFEYFSETQRNKGNFPGRFSGRQFSNSRSEMNVSTLELGDSALYLCASSPSGTDLRRELFFGEGSRLTVL.

The rearrangement uses TRBV29-1 and TRBJ2-5; D might be TRBD2 (5 bases). The CDR3 runs to 14 residues. V dropped 7 bases and J dropped 5 bases, with 20 bases sitting between them. The germline CDR1 and CDR2 sequences are SQVTM and ANQGSEA. The CDR3 DNA reads TGCAGCGCGGGCGGGCCGCGGGCTGGGGAGACCCAGTACTTC. It yields the protein CSAGGPRAGETQYF.

The chain carries TRBV5-4 and TRBJ1-1; 7 nucleotides match TRBD1. The CDR3 contains 13 residues. CDR1 and CDR2 (germline): SGHNT, YYREEE (reference sequence). With V trimmed by 4 bases and J by 3 bases, 3 bases remained unmatched. In DNA, the CDR3 is TGTGCCAGCAGCCCTGACAGGGACACTGAAGCTTTCTTT. It yields the protein CASSPDRDTEAFF. Filled out from reference TRBV5-4 and TRBJ1-1, the complete variable domain reads ETGVTQSPTHLIKTRGQQVTLRCSSQSGHNTVSWYQQALGQGPQFIFQYYREEENGRGNFPPRFSGLQFPNYSSELNVNALELDDSALYLCASSPDRDTEAFFGQGTRLTVV.